This T cell receptor beta chain was retrieved from a study of T cell responses to AZD1222 COVID-19 vaccine (dated by TCRdb to the early 2020s). A note on the overall study: TCR sequencing covered over 230 trial participants: 207 given two doses of AZD1222 and 26 given two doses of MenACWY control vaccine. Trial participants were enrolled by age into subgroups of 18-55, 56-69 and 70-plus years, and roughly 150, 30 and 60 TCR-sequenced participants, respectively, were included in these subgroups.

The CDR3 regions of human TCRbeta chains were analyzed by immunosequencing. The authors processed their data as follows. Repertoire TCRs were checked for matches against a reference library of SARS-CoV-2-specific TCRs that had been generated using the MIRA antigen-specificity platform. Breadth meant the fraction of unique TCRs that were SARS-CoV-2-associated, whereas depth meant the fraction of total T cells that were SARS-CoV-2-associated. Using the MIRA data, each spike-specific TCR was assigned both to the spike region to which the TCR was reactive and to a CD4 or CD8 class. Log10-transformed breadth and depth values were compared by one-way ANOVA with Sidak's multiple comparisons tests. As stored in TCRdb, this immuneACCESS dataset retains in-frame rearrangements with V and J assigned. A fraction of the clones does not appear; measured against another copy, unresolved V genes explain less than half of the discrepancy, and the remainder lacks a known reason. V and J calls and clone size are given by that table; D and trimming were obtained from the DNA. The sample has some 150,000 clones on record, approximately 89% of them singletons. Around 1.7% of the sample is held by the ten biggest clonotypes.

Paper-wide results and their limitations: In the small 56-69-year group, the increase in depth fell short of significance, most likely because of low power. Only six or seven AZD1222 recipients were SARS-CoV-2 seropositive at baseline, limiting conclusions about previously exposed vaccinees. Reportedly, almost half of the unique spike-specific TCRs recognized epitopes lying outside the regions that are mutated in the B.1.351 and B.1.1.7 variants. A significant rise in spike-specific TCR breadth and depth was observed after two AZD1222 doses relative to day 0 and relative to MenACWY recipients. Because no day 14 peak-response samples were available, the repertoires could be characterized only after the peak T cell response. CD4 TCRs associated with the vaccine covered the entire spike protein, and the dominant responses were in regions 160-218 and 743-854. Participants were mostly white British, with more females than males. The authors suggested clonal diversity may have been underestimated.

As to this clone: Which antigen it targets is not known. It has no much larger one-base neighbor in the sample; base qualities were not kept.

CDR1 and CDR2 are drawn from the germline V gene: KGHSH, LQKENI. The junction shows trimming of 2 bases on V and 5 bases on J, plus 10 bases between the germline ends. The CDR3 numbers 13 residues from cysteine through phenylalanine. The entry retains the CDR3 DNA only, 39 bases that are in frame from base 1. The time point label of this sample denotes: about 28 days (+/-7) after the second vaccine dose. AZD1222 recipients with second doses at about 4 weeks or about 12 weeks were pooled, because spike-specific TCR depth and breadth did not differ between schedules. The vaccinee samples were drawn from two UK trials, COV001 and COV002, one of which was a single-blind randomized controlled phase 2/3 trial testing AZD1222 (ChAdOx1 nCoV-19) in healthy adults. For TCRbeta chain sequencing, PBMC samples from trial participants were taken at day 0 and at day 28 after the second dose.

The rearranged chain carries TRBV18 and TRBJ2-7; TRBD1 might be the D gene, on 6 matching bases. This sequence originates from an adult who received the AZD1222 COVID-19 vaccine. The specimen comprised peripheral blood, sampled 28 days after the second AZD1222 dose. CDR3 protein: CASSPGGHNEQYF. The nucleotide sequence reads as follows: TGTGCCAGCTCACCAGGGGGACATAACGAGCAGTACTTC.